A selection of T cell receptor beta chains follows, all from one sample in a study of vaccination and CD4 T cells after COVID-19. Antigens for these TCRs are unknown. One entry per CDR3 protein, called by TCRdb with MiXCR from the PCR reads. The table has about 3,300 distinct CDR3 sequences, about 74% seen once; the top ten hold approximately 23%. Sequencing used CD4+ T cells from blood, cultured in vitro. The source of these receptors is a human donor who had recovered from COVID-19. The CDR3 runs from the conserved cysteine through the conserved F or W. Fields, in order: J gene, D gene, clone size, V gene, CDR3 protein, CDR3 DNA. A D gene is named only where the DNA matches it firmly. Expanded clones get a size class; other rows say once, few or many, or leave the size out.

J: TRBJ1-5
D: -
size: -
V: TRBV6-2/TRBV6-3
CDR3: CASSYGLKNQPQHF
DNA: TGTGCCAGCAGTTACGGGCTTAAAAATCAGCCCCAGCATTTT

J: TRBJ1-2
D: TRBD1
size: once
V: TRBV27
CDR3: CASSSRQGALHGYTF
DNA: TGTGCCAGCAGTTCCCGACAGGGGGCTCTACATGGCTACACCTTC

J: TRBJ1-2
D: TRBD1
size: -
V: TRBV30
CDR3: CAWSLRPGQVRGYTF
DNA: TGTGCCTGGAGTCTGCGACCGGGACAGGTTCGTGGCTACACCTTC

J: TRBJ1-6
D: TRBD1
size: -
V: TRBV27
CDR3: CASSVDRDRYNSPLHF
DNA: TGTGCCAGCAGTGTAGACAGGGATCGATATAATTCACCCCTCCACTTT

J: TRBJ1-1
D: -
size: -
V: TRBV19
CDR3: CASSISSEAFF
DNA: TGTGCCAGTAGTATCTCCTCTGAAGCTTTCTTT

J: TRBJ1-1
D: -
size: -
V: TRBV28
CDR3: CATLTVNTEAFF
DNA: TGTGCCACCCTGACAGTGAACACTGAAGCTTTCTTT

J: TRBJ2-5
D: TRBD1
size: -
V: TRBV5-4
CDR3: CASSLGQGARMGETQYF
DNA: TGTGCCAGCAGCTTGGGACAGGGGGCGAGGATGGGCGAGACCCAGTACTTC

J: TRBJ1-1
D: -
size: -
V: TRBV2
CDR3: CASSSRGGMNTEAFF
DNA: TGTGCCAGCAGCTCTCGGGGAGGGATGAACACTGAAGCTTTCTTT

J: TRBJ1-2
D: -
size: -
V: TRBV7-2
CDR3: CASSLARTQMGGYTF
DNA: TGTGCCAGCAGCTTAGCTAGGACGCAGATGGGGGGCTACACCTTC

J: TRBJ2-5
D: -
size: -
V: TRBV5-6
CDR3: CASSLTPYQETQYF
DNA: TGTGCCAGCAGTCTGACTCCGTACCAAGAGACCCAGTACTTC

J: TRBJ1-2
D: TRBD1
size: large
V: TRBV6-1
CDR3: CASREGQGGYGYTF
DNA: TGTGCCAGCAGAGAGGGACAGGGGGGATATGGCTACACCTTC

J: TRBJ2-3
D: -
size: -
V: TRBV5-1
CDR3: CASSLESPRADTQYF
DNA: TGCGCCAGCAGCTTGGAGTCACCGCGGGCAGATACGCAGTATTTT

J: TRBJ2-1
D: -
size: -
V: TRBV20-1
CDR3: CSAKSVSRSEQFF
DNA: TGCAGTGCTAAATCAGTATCTAGGTCTGAGCAGTTCTTC

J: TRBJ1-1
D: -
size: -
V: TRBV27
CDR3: CASSLLPFQRTEAFF
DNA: TGTGCCAGCAGTTTACTACCCTTTCAACGGACTGAAGCTTTCTTT

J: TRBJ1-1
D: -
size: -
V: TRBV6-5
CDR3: CASSYSTGQRGSFF
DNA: TGTGCCAGCAGTTACTCGACCGGTCAGAGAGGTAGCTTCTTT

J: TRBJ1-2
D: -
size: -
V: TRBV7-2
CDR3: CASSIGGTSGSGYTF
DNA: TGTGCCAGCAGCATTGGGGGTACATCGGGGTCTGGCTACACCTTC

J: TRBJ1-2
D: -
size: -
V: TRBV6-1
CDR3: CAISESPQGSWDGYTF
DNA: TGTGCCATCAGTGAGTCACCCCAGGGATCATGGGATGGCTACACCTTC

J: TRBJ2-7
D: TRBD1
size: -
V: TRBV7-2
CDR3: CASSALTGSHEQYF
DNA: TGTGCCAGCAGCGCCCTGACAGGGTCCCACGAGCAGTACTTC

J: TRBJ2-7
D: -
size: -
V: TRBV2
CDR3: CASSGGVLDEQYF
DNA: TGTGCCAGCAGTGGGGGCGTTTTGGACGAGCAGTACTTC

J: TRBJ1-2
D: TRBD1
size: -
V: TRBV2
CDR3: CAKRGGGGYGYTF
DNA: TGTGCCAAAAGAGGGGGCGGCGGCTATGGCTACACCTTC

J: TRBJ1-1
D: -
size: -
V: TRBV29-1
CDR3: CSVRTLNTEAFF
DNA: TGCAGCGTTCGAACATTGAACACTGAAGCTTTCTTT

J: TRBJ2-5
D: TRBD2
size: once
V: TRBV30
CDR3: CAWTGGAKTQYF
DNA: TGTGCCTGGACGGGGGGGGCGAAGACCCAGTACTTC

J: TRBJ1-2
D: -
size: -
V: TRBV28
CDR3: CASLPSAGTTSNYGYTF
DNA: TGTGCCAGCCTTCCCTCCGCAGGGACTACCTCTAACTATGGCTACACCTTC

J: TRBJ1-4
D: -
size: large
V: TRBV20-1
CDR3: CSARDGGRSEKLFF
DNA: TGCAGTGCTAGAGATGGGGGCCGGAGCGAAAAACTGTTTTTT

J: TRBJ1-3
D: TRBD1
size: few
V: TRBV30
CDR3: CAWRFRDRGSGNTIYF
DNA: TGTGCCTGGAGATTCCGGGACAGGGGTTCTGGAAACACCATATATTTT

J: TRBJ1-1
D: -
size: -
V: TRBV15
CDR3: CATSRDHRAEAFF
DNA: TGTGCCACCAGCAGAGATCATAGGGCTGAAGCTTTCTTT

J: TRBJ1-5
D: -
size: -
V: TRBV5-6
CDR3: CASSLVGHLGNQPQHF
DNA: TGTGCCAGCAGCTTGGTCGGACACCTGGGCAATCAGCCCCAGCATTTT

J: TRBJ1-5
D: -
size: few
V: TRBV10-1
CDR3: CASSNWGQTDQPQHF
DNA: TGCGCCAGCAGCAACTGGGGCCAAACGGATCAGCCCCAGCATTTT

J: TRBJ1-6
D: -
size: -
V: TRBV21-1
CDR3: CASSKVDRSSYNSPLHF
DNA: TGTGCCAGCAGCAAAGTAGACAGGAGCTCCTATAATTCACCCCTCCACTTT

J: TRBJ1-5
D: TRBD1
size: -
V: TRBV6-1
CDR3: CASSPDRGNNQPQHF
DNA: TGTGCCAGCAGCCCGGACAGGGGGAACAATCAGCCCCAGCATTTT

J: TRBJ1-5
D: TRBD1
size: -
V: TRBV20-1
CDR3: CSARAPLGQGRHSNQPQHF
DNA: TGCAGTGCTAGAGCCCCGTTAGGACAGGGGAGGCATAGCAATCAGCCCCAGCATTTT

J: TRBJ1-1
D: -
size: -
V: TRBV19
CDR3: CASSPRWPLNTEAFF
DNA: TGTGCCAGTAGTCCCCGATGGCCCTTGAACACTGAAGCTTTCTTT

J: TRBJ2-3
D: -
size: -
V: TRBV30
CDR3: CAWSVQWGHVTDTQYF
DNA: TGTGCCTGGAGTGTACAGTGGGGGCACGTCACAGATACGCAGTATTTT

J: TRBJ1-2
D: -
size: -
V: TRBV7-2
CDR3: CASSLKWSSGYTF
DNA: TGTGCCAGCAGCTTAAAGTGGTCGAGTGGCTACACCTTC

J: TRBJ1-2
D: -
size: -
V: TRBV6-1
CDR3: CASSVPGTLAGYTF
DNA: TGTGCCAGCAGTGTCCCCGGGACTCTGGCAGGCTACACCTTC

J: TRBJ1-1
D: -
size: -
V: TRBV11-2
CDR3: CASSFRYPEAFF
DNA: TGTGCCAGCAGCTTCAGGTACCCTGAAGCTTTCTTT

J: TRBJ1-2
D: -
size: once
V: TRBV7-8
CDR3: CASSTIPGRKDYGYTF
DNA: TGTGCCAGCAGCACGATCCCGGGCAGGAAAGACTATGGCTACACCTTC

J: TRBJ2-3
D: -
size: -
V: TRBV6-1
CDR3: CASSDPGSTDTQYF
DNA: TGTGCCAGCAGCGACCCCGGTAGCACAGATACGCAGTATTTT

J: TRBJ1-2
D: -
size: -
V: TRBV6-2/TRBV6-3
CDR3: CASTTGGYGYTF
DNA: TGTGCCAGCACCACCGGGGGCTATGGCTACACCTTC

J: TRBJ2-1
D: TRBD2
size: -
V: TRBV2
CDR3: CASSDPGLAGGPFTYNEQFF
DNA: TGTGCCAGCAGTGACCCGGGACTAGCGGGGGGGCCATTCACCTACAATGAGCAGTTCTTC